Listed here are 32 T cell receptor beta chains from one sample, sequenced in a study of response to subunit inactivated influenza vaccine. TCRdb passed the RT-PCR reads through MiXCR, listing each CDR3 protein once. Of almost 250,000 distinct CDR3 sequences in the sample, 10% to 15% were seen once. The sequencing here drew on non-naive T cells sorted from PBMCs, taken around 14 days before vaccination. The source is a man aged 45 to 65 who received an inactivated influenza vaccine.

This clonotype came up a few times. For the CDR3, the DNA is TGCGCCAGCAGCTTCACGGGTGCTGAAGCTTTCTTT. Protein: CASSFTGAEAFF. This chain uses TRBV5-1 with TRBJ1-1; D uncertain. The CDR3 loop spans 12 amino acids. Looked up from germline, CDR1 is SGHRS and CDR2 is YFSETQ. V shed 2 bases and J shed 6 bases, with 8 bases lying between them.

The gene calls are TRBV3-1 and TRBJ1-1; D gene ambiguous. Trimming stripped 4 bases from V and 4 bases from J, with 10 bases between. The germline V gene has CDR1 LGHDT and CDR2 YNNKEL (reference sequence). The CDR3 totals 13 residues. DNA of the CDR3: TGTGCCAGCAGCCCCCCCCGGGCCACTGAAGCTTTCTTT. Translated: CASSPPRATEAFF. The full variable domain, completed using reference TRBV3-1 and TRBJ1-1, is DTAVSQTPKYLVTQMGNDKSIKCEQNLGHDTMYWYKQDSKKFLKIMFSYNNKELIINETVPNRFSPKSPDKAHLNLHINSLELGDSAVYFCASSPPRATEAFFGQGTRLTVV.

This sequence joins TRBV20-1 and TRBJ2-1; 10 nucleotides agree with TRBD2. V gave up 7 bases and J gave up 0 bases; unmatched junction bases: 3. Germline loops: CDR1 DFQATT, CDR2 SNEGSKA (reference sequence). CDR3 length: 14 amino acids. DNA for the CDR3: TGCAGTGTCCAGCGGGGGGGCTCCTACAATGAGCAGTTCTTC. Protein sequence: CSVQRGGSYNEQFF.

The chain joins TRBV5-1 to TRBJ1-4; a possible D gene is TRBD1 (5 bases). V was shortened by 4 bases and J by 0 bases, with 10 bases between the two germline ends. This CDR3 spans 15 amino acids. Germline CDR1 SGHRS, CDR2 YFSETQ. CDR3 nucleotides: TGCGCCAGCAGCCCCGGACACCCAACTAATGAAAAACTGTTTTTT. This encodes CASSPGHPTNEKLFF. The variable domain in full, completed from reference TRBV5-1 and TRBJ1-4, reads KAGVTQTPRYLIKTRGQQVTLSCSPISGHRSVSWYQQTPGQGLQFLFEYFSETQRNKGNFPGRFSGRQFSNSRSEMNVSTLELGDSALYLCASSPGHPTNEKLFFGSGTQLSVL.

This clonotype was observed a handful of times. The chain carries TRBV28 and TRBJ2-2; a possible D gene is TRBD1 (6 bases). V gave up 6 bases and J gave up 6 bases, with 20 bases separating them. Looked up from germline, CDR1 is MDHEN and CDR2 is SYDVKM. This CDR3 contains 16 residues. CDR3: CASSPVGRGRSGELFF. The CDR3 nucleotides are TGTGCCAGCAGCCCCGTCGGCAGGGGCCGATCCGGGGAGCTGTTTTTT.

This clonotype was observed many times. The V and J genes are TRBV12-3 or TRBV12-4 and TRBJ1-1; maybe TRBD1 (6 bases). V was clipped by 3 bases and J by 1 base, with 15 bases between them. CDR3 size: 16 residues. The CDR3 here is CASSFRGGARNTEAFF. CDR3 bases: TGTGCCAGCAGTTTCCGGGGGGGGGCGCGGAACACTGAAGCTTTCTTT.

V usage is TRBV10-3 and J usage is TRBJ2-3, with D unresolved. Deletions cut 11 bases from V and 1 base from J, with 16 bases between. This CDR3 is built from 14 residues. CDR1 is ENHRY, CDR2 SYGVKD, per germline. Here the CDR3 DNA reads TGTGCCTCCTGCCGTAGTGGTGGCACAGATACGCAGTATTTT. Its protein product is CASCRSGGTDTQYF.

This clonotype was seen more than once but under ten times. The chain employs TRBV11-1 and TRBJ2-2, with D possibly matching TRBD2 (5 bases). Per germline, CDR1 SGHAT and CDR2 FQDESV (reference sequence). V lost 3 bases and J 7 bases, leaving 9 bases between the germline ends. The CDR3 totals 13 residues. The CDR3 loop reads CASSFNRDGELFF. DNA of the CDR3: TGTGCCAGCAGCTTCAATCGGGACGGGGAGCTGTTTTTT.

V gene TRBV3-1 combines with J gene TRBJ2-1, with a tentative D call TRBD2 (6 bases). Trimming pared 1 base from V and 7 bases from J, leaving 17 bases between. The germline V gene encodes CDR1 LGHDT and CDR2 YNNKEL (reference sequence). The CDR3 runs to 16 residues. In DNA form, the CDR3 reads TGTGCCAGCAGCCAAGTAGAGGCGGGATGGGGAAATGAGCAGTTCTTC. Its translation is CASSQVEAGWGNEQFF.

The CDR3 DNA reads as TGTGCCAGCAGCCGGGACAGGGGAAAATCCTACGAGCAGTACTTC. Translation gives CASSRDRGKSYEQYF. This chain joins TRBV5-4 and TRBJ2-7, with 10 bases matching TRBD1. Unmatched junction bases numbered 5, after V lost 4 bases and J lost 1 base. The V gene's germline CDR1 is SGHNT and CDR2 YYREEE (reference sequence). The CDR3 sequence is 15 residues long.

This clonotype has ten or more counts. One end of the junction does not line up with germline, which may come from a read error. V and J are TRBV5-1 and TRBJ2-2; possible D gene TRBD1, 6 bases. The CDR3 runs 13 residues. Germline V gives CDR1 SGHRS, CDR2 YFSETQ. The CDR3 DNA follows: TGTGCCAGCAGCTTTAGGGGGACCGGGGAGCTGTTTTTT. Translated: CASSFRGTGELFF.

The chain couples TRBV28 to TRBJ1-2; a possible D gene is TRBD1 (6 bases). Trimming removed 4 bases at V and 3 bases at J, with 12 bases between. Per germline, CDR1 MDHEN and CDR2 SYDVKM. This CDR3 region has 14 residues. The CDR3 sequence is CASSSGDSHYGYTF. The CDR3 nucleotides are TGTGCCAGCAGTTCAGGGGATTCGCACTATGGCTACACCTTC.

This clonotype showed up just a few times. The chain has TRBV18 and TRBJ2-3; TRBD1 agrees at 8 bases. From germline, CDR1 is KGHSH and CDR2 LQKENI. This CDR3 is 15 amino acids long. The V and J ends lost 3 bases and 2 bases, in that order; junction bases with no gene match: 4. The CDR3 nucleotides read TGTGCCAGCTCACCTCAGGGGGCCTACACAGATACGCAGTATTTT. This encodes CASSPQGAYTDTQYF.

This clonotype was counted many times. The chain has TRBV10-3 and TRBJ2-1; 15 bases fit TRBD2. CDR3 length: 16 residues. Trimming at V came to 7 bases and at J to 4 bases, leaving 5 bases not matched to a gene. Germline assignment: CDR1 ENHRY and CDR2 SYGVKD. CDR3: CAITIGTSGRYNEQFF. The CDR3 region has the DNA TGTGCCATCACCATTGGGACTAGCGGGAGGTACAATGAGCAGTTCTTC.

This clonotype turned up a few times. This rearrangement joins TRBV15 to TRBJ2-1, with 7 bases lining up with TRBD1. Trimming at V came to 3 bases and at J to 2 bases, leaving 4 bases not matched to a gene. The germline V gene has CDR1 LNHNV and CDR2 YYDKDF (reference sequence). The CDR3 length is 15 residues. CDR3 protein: CATSRAGTAYNEQFF. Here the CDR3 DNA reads TGTGCCACCAGCAGGGCCGGGACAGCCTACAATGAGCAGTTCTTC.

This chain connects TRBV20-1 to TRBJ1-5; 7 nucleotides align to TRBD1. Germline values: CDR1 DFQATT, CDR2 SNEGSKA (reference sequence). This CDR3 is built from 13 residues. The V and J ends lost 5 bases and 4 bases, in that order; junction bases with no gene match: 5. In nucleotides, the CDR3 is TGCAGTGCTGACCCAGGGGGGAATCAGCCCCAGCATTTT. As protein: CSADPGGNQPQHF.

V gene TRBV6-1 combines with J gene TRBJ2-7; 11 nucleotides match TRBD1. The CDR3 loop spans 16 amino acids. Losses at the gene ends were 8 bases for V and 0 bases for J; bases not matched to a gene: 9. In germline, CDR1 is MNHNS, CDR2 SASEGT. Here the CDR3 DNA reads TGTGCCAGCGGGCAAACAGGGACAGGGGGCTCCTACGAGCAGTACTTC. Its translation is CASGQTGTGGSYEQYF.

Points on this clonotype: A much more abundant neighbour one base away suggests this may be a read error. The CDR3 reads CASSLTTGAGANVLTF. The CDR3, as DNA: TGCGCCAGCAGCTTGACTACAGGGGCTGGGGCCAACGTCCTGACTTTC. The rearrangement joins TRBV5-1 to TRBJ2-6; 7 bases line up with TRBD1. After removal of 1 base from V and 2 bases from J, the junction contained 3 bases not matched to a gene. This CDR3 has 16 amino acids. The germline CDR1 and CDR2 sequences are SGHRS and YFSETQ.

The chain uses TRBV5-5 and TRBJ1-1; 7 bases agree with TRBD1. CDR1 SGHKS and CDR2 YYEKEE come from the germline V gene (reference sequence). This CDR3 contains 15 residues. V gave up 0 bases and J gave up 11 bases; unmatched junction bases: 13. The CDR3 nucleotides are TGTGCCAGCAGCTTGGAAGTGGGGAGGACAGGTGTCGCTTTCTTT. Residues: CASSLEVGRTGVAFF.

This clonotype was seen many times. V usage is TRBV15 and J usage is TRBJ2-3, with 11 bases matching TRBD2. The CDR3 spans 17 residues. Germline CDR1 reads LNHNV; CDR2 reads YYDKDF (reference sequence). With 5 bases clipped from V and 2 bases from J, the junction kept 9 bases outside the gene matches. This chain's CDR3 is CATSLVSGLAVTDTQYF. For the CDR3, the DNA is TGTGCCACCAGCCTCGTTTCGGGACTAGCGGTCACAGATACGCAGTATTTT. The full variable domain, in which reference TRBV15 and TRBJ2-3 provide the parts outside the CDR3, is DAMVIQNPRYQVTQFGKPVTLSCSQTLNHNVMYWYQQKSSQAPKLLFHYYDKDFNNEADTPDNFQSRRPNTSFCFLDIRSPGLGDTAMYLCATSLVSGLAVTDTQYFGPGTRLTVL.

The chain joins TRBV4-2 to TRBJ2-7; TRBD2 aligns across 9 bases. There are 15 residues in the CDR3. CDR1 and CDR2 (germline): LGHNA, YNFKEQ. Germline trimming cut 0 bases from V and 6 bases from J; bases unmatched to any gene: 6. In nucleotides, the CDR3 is TGTGCCAGCAGCCAAGACCCTAGCGGGGTGGGCGAGCAGTACTTC. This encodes CASSQDPSGVGEQYF.

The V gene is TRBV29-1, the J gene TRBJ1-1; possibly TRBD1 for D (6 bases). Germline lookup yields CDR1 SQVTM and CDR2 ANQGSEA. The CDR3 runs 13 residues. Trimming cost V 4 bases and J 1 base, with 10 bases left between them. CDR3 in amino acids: CSVGVQGNTEAFF. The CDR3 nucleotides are TGCAGCGTTGGGGTACAGGGGAACACTGAAGCTTTCTTT.

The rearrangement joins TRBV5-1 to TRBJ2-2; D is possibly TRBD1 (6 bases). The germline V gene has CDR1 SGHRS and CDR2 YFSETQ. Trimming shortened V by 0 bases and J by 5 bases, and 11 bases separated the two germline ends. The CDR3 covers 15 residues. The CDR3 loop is CASSLADRPTGELFF. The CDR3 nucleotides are TGCGCCAGCAGCTTGGCGGACAGACCTACCGGGGAGCTGTTTTTT.

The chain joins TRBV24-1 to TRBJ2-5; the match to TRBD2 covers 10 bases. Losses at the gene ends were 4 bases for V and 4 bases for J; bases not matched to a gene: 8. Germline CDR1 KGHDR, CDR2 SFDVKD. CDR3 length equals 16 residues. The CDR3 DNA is TGTGCCACCAGTGAGTGGACTAGCGGCCCGGGAGAGACCCAGTACTTC. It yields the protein CATSEWTSGPGETQYF.

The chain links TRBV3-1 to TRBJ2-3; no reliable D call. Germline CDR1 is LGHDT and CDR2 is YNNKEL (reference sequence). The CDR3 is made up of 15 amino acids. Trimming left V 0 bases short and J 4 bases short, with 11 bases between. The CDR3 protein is CASSQDLVGADTQYF. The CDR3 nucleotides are TGTGCCAGCAGCCAAGATCTCGTCGGTGCAGATACGCAGTATTTT.

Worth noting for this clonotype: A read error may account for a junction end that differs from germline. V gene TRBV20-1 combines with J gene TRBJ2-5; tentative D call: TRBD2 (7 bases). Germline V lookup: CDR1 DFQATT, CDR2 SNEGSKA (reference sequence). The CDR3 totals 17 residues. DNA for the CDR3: TGCTGTGCTAGAGATTCGCGGCGGGGGCCTTTGGAAGAGACCCAGTACTTC. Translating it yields CCARDSRRGPLEETQYF.

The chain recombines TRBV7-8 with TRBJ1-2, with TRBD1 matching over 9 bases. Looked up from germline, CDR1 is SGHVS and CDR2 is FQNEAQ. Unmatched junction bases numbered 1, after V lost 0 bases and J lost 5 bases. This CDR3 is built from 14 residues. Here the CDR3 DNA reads TGTGCCAGCAGCTTAGCCGGGACAGGGTATGGCTACACCTTC. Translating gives CASSLAGTGYGYTF.

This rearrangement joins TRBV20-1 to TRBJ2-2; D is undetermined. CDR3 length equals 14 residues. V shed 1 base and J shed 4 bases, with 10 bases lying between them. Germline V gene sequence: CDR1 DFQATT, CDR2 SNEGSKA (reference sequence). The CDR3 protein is CSARGTGSTGELFF. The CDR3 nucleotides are TGCAGTGCTAGAGGGACGGGTTCCACCGGGGAGCTGTTTTTT.

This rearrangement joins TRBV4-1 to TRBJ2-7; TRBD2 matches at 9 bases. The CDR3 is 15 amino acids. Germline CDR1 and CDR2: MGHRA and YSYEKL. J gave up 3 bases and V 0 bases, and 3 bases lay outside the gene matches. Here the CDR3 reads CASSQDMRGGYEQYF. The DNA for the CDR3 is TGCGCCAGCAGCCAAGACATGCGGGGGGGCTACGAGCAGTACTTC.

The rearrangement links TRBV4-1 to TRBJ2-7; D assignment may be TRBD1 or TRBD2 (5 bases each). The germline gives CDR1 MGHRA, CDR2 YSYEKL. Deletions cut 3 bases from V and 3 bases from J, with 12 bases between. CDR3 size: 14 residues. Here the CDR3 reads CASSQRLGDYEQYF. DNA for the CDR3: TGCGCCAGCAGCCAGAGGCTGGGGGACTACGAGCAGTACTTC.

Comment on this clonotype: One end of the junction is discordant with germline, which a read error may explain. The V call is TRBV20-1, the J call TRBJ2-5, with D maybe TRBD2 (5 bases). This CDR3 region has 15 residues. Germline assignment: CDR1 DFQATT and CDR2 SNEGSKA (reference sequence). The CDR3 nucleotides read TGCAGTGCTAGAGTTGAGGGAACGTACCAAGGGACCCAGTACTTC. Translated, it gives CSARVEGTYQGTQYF.

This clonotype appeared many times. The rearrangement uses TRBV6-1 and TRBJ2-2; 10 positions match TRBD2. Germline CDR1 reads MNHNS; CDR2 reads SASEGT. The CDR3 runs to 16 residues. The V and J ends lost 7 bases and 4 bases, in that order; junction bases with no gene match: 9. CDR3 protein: CASNGLAATTTGELFF. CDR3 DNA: TGTGCCAGCAACGGACTAGCGGCCACCACCACCGGGGAGCTGTTTTTT.